This T cell receptor beta chain was sequenced during a study of a mutant IDH1 vaccine in newly diagnosed glioma. The overall study: Therapy received beforehand was radiotherapy, temozolomide, or both, with most patients given both.

Produced via immunoSEQ multiplex PCR; TCRdb's table is partial and in-frame only. The sample carries over 55,000 clones, approximately 80% recorded once. The CDR3 extends over 14 amino acids. V shed 0 bases and J shed 2 bases, with 8 bases lying between them. Germline CDR1 and CDR2: SGHRS and YFSETQ. There are a few counts of this clone. Its antigen is currently unknown. Time point given: week 11, during vaccination. In the vaccine, a single dose held 300 ug of the mutant IDH1 20-mer peptide, along with topical imiquimod. The TCR comes from a young man with glioma. The material sequenced was PBMCs, taken from a glioma patient whose treatment included an IDH1 peptide vaccine. The gene calls are TRBV5-1 and TRBJ1-1; D is possibly TRBD1 (5 bases). This chain's CDR3 is CASSLGTYNTEAFF. CDR3 DNA: TGCGCCAGCAGCTTGGGGACATATAACACTGAAGCTTTCTTT.